This TCR beta chain comes out of a study of T cell changes during pregnancy in multiple sclerosis. Profiling relied on immunoSEQ multiplex PCR, and the TCRdb table lists in-frame clones only, not all of them. The data hold 75,000 to 100,000 clones, with 92% observed a single time. CDR3 length: 18 amino acids. The germline V gene has CDR1 SGHDT and CDR2 YYEEEE. The ends lost 0 bases at V and 5 bases at J; junction bases unmatched: 14. The sequence was collected from a female donor in good health, enrolled as a control in a pregnancy study. The sample here was peripheral blood, taken after pregnancy. This rearrangement joins TRBV5-6 to TRBJ1-5, with 7 bases fitting TRBD1. The CDR3 DNA follows: TGTGCCAGCAGCTTGGGGGTAGATCAGACAGGGTGGGATCAGCCCCAGCATTTT. The encoded protein is CASSLGVDQTGWDQPQHF.